This TCR beta chain was obtained from a study of blood T cell repertoires in COVID-19. Study at large: COVID-19 samples from acute and convalescent phases originated in the United States, Italy and Spain. PBMCs, B-cell-depleted T cells, or T cells provided the cDNA or gDNA that made up the material.

In the authors' workflow: Reference gene primer amplification gave nucleated cell count estimates. The method was immunoSEQ multiplex PCR; TCRdb's version includes in-frame clones alone and lacks a portion of them. Clonal size and the V and J genes are those of that table, whereas D and trimming came from the DNA. Here the sample spans about 56,000 clones, 89% being singletons. The CDR3 spans 14 residues. Trimming removed 10 bases from V and 5 bases from J; junction bases left unmatched: 8. Per the germline V gene, CDR1 is LNHDA and CDR2 is SQIVND (reference sequence). The chain is built from TRBV19 and TRBJ1-6, with 7 bases identical to TRBD1. The sequence was collected from a human donor in a cohort sampled during active COVID-19. The sample consisted of peripheral blood. CDR3 amino acids: CATQDRTHNSPLHF. Written as DNA, the CDR3 is TGTGCCACCCAGGACAGGACACATAATTCACCCCTCCACTTT.